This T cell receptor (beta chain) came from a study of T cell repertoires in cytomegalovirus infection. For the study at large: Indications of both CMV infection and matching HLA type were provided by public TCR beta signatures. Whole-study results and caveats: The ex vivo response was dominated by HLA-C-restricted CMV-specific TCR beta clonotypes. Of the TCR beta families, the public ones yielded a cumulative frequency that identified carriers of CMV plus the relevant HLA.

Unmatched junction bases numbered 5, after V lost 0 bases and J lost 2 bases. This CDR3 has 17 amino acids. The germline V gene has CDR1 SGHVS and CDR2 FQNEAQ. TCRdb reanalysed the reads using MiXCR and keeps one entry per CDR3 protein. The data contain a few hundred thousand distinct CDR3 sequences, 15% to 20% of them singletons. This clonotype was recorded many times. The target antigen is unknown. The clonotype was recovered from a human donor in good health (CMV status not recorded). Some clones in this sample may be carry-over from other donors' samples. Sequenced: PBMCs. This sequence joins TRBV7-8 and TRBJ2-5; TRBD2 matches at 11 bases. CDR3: CASSLARLAGGQETQYF. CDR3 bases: TGTGCCAGCAGCTTAGCGCGTCTAGCGGGGGGTCAAGAGACCCAGTACTTC.